This entry is about one TCR delta chain. This clone is identified as large (0.1 to 1%). The target of this receptor is not known. It has no much larger one-base neighbor in the sample; base qualities were not kept. Library creation used RT-PCR. TCRdb shows the sequencer as Illumina MiSeq. Clone calls in TCRdb were regenerated from the public reads with CATT, after which identical DNA sequences shared one row. The sample profile shows under 600 delta-chain clones; about 14% of them were found once. Together, the top ten hold approximately 17% of the sample. This specimen belongs to a study of gammadelta T cells in human blood (dated by TCRdb to the early 2020s). Findings and caveats that apply to the study as a whole: The study reported that microbial exposure appeared to drive polyclonal expansion of innate gamma-delta T cells immediately after birth.

CDR1 TSWWSYY and CDR2 QGS are derived from the germline V gene. V is shortened by 0 bases, J by 5 bases, and the region joining them spans 40 bases. The CDR3, cysteine through phenylalanine, is 24 amino acids long. Solely the CDR3 DNA is kept, with 72 bases framed from the first base. This receptor was taken from a human donor. Input material: non-Vgamma9Vdelta2 gamma-delta T cells from infant blood. The chain is assembled from TRDV1 and TRDJ1; the D gene is perhaps TRDD2, from 7 matching bases. The CDR3 has the sequence CALGELVGKGSYEVTGRLPDKLIF. The sequenced DNA is TGTGCTCTTGGGGAACTAGTGGGGAAGGGTTCCTACGAAGTTACTGGGCGTTTACCGGATAAACTCATCTTT.